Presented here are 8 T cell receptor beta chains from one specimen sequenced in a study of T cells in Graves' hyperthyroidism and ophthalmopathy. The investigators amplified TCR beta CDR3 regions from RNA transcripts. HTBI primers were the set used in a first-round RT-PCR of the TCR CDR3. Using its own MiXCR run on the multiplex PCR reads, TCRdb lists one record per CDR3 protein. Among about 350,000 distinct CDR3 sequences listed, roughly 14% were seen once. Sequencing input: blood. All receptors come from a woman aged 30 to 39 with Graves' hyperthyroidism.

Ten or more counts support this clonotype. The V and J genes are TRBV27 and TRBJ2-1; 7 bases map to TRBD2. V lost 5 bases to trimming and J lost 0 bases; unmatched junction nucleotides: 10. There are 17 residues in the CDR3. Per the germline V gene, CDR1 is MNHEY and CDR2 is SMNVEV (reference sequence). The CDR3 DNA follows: TGTGCCAGCAGTACCCGGTCACTAGCGAGCTCCTACAATGAGCAGTTCTTC. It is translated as CASSTRSLASSYNEQFF.

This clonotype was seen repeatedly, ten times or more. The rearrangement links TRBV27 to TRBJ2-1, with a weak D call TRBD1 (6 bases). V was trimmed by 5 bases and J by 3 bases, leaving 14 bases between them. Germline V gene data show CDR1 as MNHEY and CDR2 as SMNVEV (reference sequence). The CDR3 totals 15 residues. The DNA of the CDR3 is TGTGCCAGCAGTACACAGGGATCTGACTACAATGAGCAGTTCTTC. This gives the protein CASSTQGSDYNEQFF.

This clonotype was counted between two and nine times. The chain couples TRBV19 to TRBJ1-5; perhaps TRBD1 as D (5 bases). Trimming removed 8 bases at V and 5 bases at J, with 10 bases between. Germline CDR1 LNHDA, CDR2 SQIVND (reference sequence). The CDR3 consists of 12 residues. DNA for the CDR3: TGTGCCAGTCGATCCAGGGATCAGCCCCAGCATTTT. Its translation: CASRSRDQPQHF.

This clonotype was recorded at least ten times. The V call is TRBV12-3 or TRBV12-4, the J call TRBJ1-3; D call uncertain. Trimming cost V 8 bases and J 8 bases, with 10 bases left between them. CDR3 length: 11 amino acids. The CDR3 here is CASGIADTIYF. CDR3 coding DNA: TGTGCCAGCGGGATCGCGGACACCATATATTTT.

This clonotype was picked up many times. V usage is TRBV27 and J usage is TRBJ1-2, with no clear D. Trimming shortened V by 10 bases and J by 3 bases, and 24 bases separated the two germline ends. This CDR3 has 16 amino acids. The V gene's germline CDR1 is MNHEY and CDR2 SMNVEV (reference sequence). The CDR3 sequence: CATLPVSVGGDYGYTF. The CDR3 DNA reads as TGTGCCACCCTACCAGTGAGCGTCGGTGGGGACTATGGCTACACCTTC.

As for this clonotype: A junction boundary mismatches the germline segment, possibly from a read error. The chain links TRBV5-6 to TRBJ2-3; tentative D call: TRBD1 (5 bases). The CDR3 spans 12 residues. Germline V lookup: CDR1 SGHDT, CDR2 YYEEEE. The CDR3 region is CTSSDTGWPQYF. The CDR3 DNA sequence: TGTACCAGCAGCGATACAGGATGGCCGCAGTATTTT.

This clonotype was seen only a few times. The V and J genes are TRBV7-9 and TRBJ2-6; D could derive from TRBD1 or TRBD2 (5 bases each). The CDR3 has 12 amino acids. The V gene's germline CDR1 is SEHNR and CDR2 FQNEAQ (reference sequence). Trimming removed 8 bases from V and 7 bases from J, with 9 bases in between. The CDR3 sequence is CASGTEANVLTF. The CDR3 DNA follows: TGTGCCAGCGGGACGGAAGCCAACGTCCTGACTTTC.

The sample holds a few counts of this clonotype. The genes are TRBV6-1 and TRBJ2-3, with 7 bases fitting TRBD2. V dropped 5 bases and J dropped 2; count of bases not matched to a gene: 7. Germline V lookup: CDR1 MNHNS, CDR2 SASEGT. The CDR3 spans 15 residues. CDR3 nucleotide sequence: TGTGCCAGCAGTCCCGGGGAGCGGGACACAGATACGCAGTATTTT. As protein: CASSPGERDTDTQYF.